The clone carrying this T cell receptor (beta chain) has more than one count but fewer than ten. The CDR3 sequence is 13 residues long. V lost 6 bases, J lost 3 bases, and 10 bases lay in between. Looked up from germline, CDR1 is MNHEY and CDR2 is SVGEGT. The data were taken from a study of blood T cell repertoires in COVID-19. Study summary: Sources were T cells, B-cell-depleted T cells, or PBMCs; the material itself was cDNA or gDNA.

Sequencing used immunoSEQ multiplex PCR; TCRdb keeps in-frame clones, though not all of them. Among 25,000 to 30,000 clones listed, roughly 65% were seen once. Source material: peripheral blood. The TCR originated in a human donor in a cohort sampled during active COVID-19. The V call is TRBV6-2 or TRBV6-3, the J call TRBJ2-3; D is perhaps TRBD1 (6 bases). The CDR3 sequence is CASSRTGTDTQYF. CDR3 DNA sequence: TGTGCCAGCAGCCGTACAGGGACAGATACGCAGTATTTT.